One and the same sample provided the 16 T cell receptor beta chains below, sequenced in a study of CD8+ T cells in alopecia areata. Treatment: oral pan-JAK inhibitor, 5-10 mg twice daily. The authors extracted RNA and reverse transcribed it into cDNA as the sequencing template. TCRdb's table, derived via immunoSEQ multiplex PCR, lists solely in-frame clones and lacks some. The sample comprises approximately 280,000 clones, about 62% of which are singletons, and over 1.5% rests with the top ten. Sequencing used CD4+ T cells sorted from blood, obtained at week 24, from a patient treated with tofacitinib. The source of these receptors is a human donor with alopecia areata.

The chain employs TRBV7-6 and TRBJ1-2; D is unclear. The ends were cut back, 1 base at V and 2 bases at J, with 11 bases in the middle. The CDR3 spans 15 residues. The germline V gene has CDR1 SGHVS and CDR2 FNYEAQ. For the CDR3, the DNA is TGTGCCAGCAGCTTAGGGTCGACACCAAACTATGGCTACACCTTC. This sequence encodes CASSLGSTPNYGYTF.

The rearrangement uses TRBV19 and TRBJ2-2; D not resolved. The CDR3 has 13 residues. Looked up from germline, CDR1 is LNHDA and CDR2 is SQIVND (reference sequence). Between the trimmed V and J ends, which lost 3 bases and 4 bases, there was a span of 6 bases. The CDR3 loop reads CASSILVTGELFF. The CDR3 nucleotides are TGTGCCAGTAGTATCCTGGTCACCGGGGAGCTGTTTTTT.

This sequence joins TRBV5-4 and TRBJ2-7, with 11 bases identical to TRBD1. This CDR3 region has 14 residues. Germline values: CDR1 SGHNT, CDR2 YYREEE (reference sequence). V lost 4 bases, J lost 3 bases, and 3 bases stayed unmatched. The CDR3 spells CASSEGTGGYEQYF. The CDR3 coding sequence is TGTGCCAGCAGCGAGGGGACAGGGGGCTACGAGCAGTACTTC.

The gene calls are TRBV9 and TRBJ2-5; no definite D call. This CDR3 has 13 residues. Looked up from germline, CDR1 is SGDLS and CDR2 is YYNGEE. Deletions cut 4 bases from V and 4 bases from J, with 11 bases between. CDR3 sequence: CASSFPGGETQYF. The CDR3 DNA follows: TGTGCCAGCAGCTTCCCGGGTGGAGAGACCCAGTACTTC.

V and J are TRBV4-1 and TRBJ2-7, with D tentatively TRBD1 (5 bases). Trimming cost V 4 bases and J 4 bases, with 23 bases left between them. This CDR3 has 17 amino acids. Germline V lookup: CDR1 MGHRA, CDR2 YSYEKL. CDR3 bases: TGCGCCAGCAGCCCCAGCCCCCTCCAGGGAATTAGGTACGAGCAGTACTTC. The encoded protein is CASSPSPLQGIRYEQYF.

The rearrangement uses TRBV25-1 and TRBJ2-5; no clear D. The V end was cut by 4 bases, the J end by 6 bases, with 12 bases between. Germline-derived CDR1 and CDR2 are MGHDK and SYGVNS. CDR3 length equals 13 residues. The CDR3 region has the DNA TGTGCCAGCAGTGGCCCAGGTCCCCAGACCCAGTACTTC. Encoded protein: CASSGPGPQTQYF.

The chain recombines TRBV29-1 with TRBJ1-1; 9 nucleotides align to TRBD1. The CDR3 is 14 amino acids. Looked up from germline, CDR1 is SQVTM and CDR2 is ANQGSEA. With V trimmed by 5 bases and J by 5 bases, 9 bases remained unmatched. CDR3 nucleotide sequence: TGCAGCGTTCGGTGGGACAGGGAGTATACTGAAGCTTTCTTT. Translated: CSVRWDREYTEAFF.

The V and J genes are TRBV5-1 and TRBJ1-2, with D unclear. The CDR3 is 13 amino acids. The V gene lost 4 bases and the J gene lost 7 bases, with 14 bases spanning the gap. The germline V gene has CDR1 SGHRS and CDR2 YFSETQ. The CDR3 sequence is CASSPESDSGYTF. DNA of the CDR3: TGCGCCAGCAGCCCAGAGAGTGATAGTGGCTACACCTTC.

CDR3 bases: TGTGCCTGGAGTCCGCCTCCCCCGGGACTCCGCTACGAGCAGTACTTC. It specifies CAWSPPPPGLRYEQYF. The chain is built from TRBV30 and TRBJ2-7; possible D gene TRBD2, 6 bases. Trimming left V 2 bases short and J 3 bases short, with 20 bases between. This CDR3 has 16 residues. Germline V CDR1 and CDR2: GTSNPN, SVGIG (reference sequence).

This clone appeared a single time. V gene TRBV19 combines with J gene TRBJ1-2, with a possible D match to TRBD1 (5 bases). Germline CDR1 LNHDA, CDR2 SQIVND (reference sequence). This CDR3 comprises 11 residues. V was cut by 11 bases and J by 4 bases, with 11 bases left in between. The CDR3 coding sequence is TGTGCCGGCGGGACGGTCTATGGCTACACCTTC. This translates into CAGGTVYGYTF.

For the CDR3, the DNA is TGTGCCAGCAGAAACAGGGTGAGTGAGCAGTTCTTC. Translation gives CASRNRVSEQFF. J is TRBJ2-1 and V is TRBV6-5; TRBD1 is a possible D gene (6 bases). Per germline, CDR1 MNHEY and CDR2 SVGAGI. V dropped 6 bases and J dropped 9 bases, with 12 bases sitting between them. CDR3 size: 12 residues.

This clone appeared once. This chain links TRBV27 with TRBJ1-2, with D possibly TRBD1 on 5 matching bases. V lost 5 bases, J lost 4 bases, and 17 bases lay in between. Germline CDR1 is MNHEY and CDR2 is SMNVEV (reference sequence). The CDR3 has 15 residues. CDR3 DNA sequence: TGTGCCAGCAGTCCTGGGGACGGACCCCTCTATGGCTACACCTTC. Translated: CASSPGDGPLYGYTF.

On this clone itself: Germline is not matched at one junction end, which may reflect a read error. This rearrangement joins TRBV20-1 to TRBJ1-2, with a possible D match to TRBD1 (6 bases). The V gene's germline CDR1 is DFQATT and CDR2 SNEGSKA (reference sequence). The CDR3 is 11 amino acids. CDR3 nucleotides: TGCAGTGCCAGAGGGGGGGTCAGCTACACCTTC. Its protein product is CSARGGVSYTF.

The chain recombines TRBV4-2 with TRBJ1-6; a weak D match, TRBD1 (5 bases). V lost 0 bases to trimming and J lost 6 bases, with 21 bases between them. CDR1 is LGHNA and CDR2 is YNFKEQ in the germline V gene. The CDR3 has 19 residues. The CDR3 is CASSQDLTGASGFNSPLHF. In DNA form, the CDR3 reads TGTGCCAGCAGCCAAGATCTAACCGGGGCTTCCGGGTTTAATTCACCCCTCCACTTT.

As for this clone: One end of the junction varies from germline; a read error may be responsible. This sequence joins TRBV7-7 and TRBJ2-7; D remains unclear. The CDR3 spans 16 residues. Germline-derived CDR1 and CDR2 are SSHAT and FNYEAQ (reference sequence). CDR3 loop: CASSLVHPESSYEQYF. CDR3 DNA sequence: TGTGCTAGCAGCTTAGTTCACCCGGAGTCCTCCTACGAGCAGTACTTC.

This chain connects TRBV19 to TRBJ1-5; 10 nucleotides align to TRBD1. With V trimmed by 3 bases and J by 4 bases, 9 bases remained unmatched. CDR1 is LNHDA, CDR2 SQIVND, per germline (reference sequence). This CDR3 has 17 residues. The CDR3 loop reads CASSIRGQGLGNQPQHF. In DNA, the CDR3 is TGTGCCAGTAGTATCCGGGGACAGGGGTTGGGTAATCAGCCCCAGCATTTT.